This record looks at one T cell receptor (beta chain) sequence and its context. Its matching antigen is unknown. TCRdb re-called the 5' RACE reads with MiXCR, one entry per CDR3 protein. The sample has some 62,000 distinct CDR3 sequences, approximately 9.2% seen once; the top ten hold about an eighth. This sample is drawn from a study of early T cells in non-severe SARS-CoV-2 infection. Study results and caveats: Sequences matched to VDJdb favored anti-spike CD8 responses, while private and CD4 specificities were missed.

The CDR3 has 12 residues. Germline V CDR1 and CDR2: SQVTM, ANQGSEA. V was pared by 4 bases and J by 1 base, with 4 bases between. The chain uses TRBV29-1 and TRBJ2-2; D is unresolved. The receptor's source is an adult who was a healthcare worker with PCR-confirmed SARS-CoV-2 infection or an uninfected control (not recorded which). This material consisted of whole blood, taken at baseline. CDR3 in DNA: TGCAGCGTTGGGTGGAACACCGGGGAGCTGTTTTTT. Translation: CSVGWNTGELFF.